These T cell receptor beta chains were read from a single sample in a study of blood T cell repertoires in COVID-19. Profiling relied on immunoSEQ multiplex PCR, and the TCRdb table lists in-frame clones only, not all of them. The sample has about 160,000 clones; approximately 81% are singletons. The source material was peripheral blood. Every receptor here comes from a man in his forties with acute or convalescent COVID-19. Both conserved end residues are part of each CDR3. Each record gives: J gene, clone size, D gene, V gene, CDR3 protein, CDR3 DNA. A D gene is named only where the DNA matches it firmly. A row's size may be missing; if present it is once, few, many or a size class.

TRBJ2-2	.	TRBD1	TRBV3-1/TRBV3-2	CASSHRDSDTGELFF	TGTGCCAGCAGCCACCGGGACAGCGACACCGGGGAGCTGTTTTTT
TRBJ1-5	.	.	TRBV5-1	CASSLDGGEQPQHF	TGCGCCAGCAGCTTGGATGGAGGGGAGCAGCCCCAGCATTTT
TRBJ2-5	.	TRBD1	TRBV14	CASSGTAETQYF	TGTGCCAGCAGCGGGACAGCCGAGACCCAGTACTTC
TRBJ2-1	.	TRBD2	TRBV14	CASMKAGGLYEQFF	TGTGCCAGCATGAAAGCGGGGGGTCTGTATGAGCAGTTCTTC
TRBJ2-3	.	TRBD2	TRBV5-1	CASSLDPTSGGRDTQYF	TGCGCCAGCAGCTTGGACCCGACTAGCGGGGGTAGGGATACGCAGTATTTT
TRBJ1-4	once	.	TRBV19	CASSSRFPEKLFF	TGTGCCAGTAGTTCCCGGTTCCCGGAAAAACTGTTTTTT
TRBJ2-2	once	.	TRBV7-3	CASSPGMPNTGELFF	TGTGCCAGCAGCCCGGGGATGCCCAACACCGGGGAGCTGTTTTTT
TRBJ1-2	few	.	TRBV19	CASSVQGFSSDGYTF	TGTGCCAGTAGTGTTCAGGGGTTTTCATCGGATGGCTACACCTTC
TRBJ1-2	.	TRBD1	TRBV27	CASSPSGTGDGYTF	TGTGCCAGCAGTCCATCCGGGACAGGGGATGGCTACACCTTC
TRBJ2-3	.	TRBD1	TRBV5-4	CASSSQGAGDTDTQYF	TGTGCCAGCAGCTCACAGGGGGCGGGAGACACAGATACGCAGTATTTT
TRBJ1-5	.	.	TRBV19	CASSSVRNQPQHF	TGTGCCAGTAGTTCGGTTCGGAATCAGCCCCAGCATTTT
TRBJ1-4	.	TRBD1	TRBV28	CASITGGANEKLFF	TGTGCCAGCATTACAGGGGGAGCTAATGAAAAACTGTTTTTT
TRBJ2-3	.	TRBD2	TRBV5-4	CASSLAGRGSTDTQYF	TGTGCCAGCAGCTTGGCCGGGCGGGGGAGCACAGATACGCAGTATTTT
TRBJ1-5	.	.	TRBV5-1	CASSLAGSNQPQHF	TGCGCCAGCAGCTTGGCAGGGAGCAATCAGCCCCAGCATTTT
TRBJ1-1	few	TRBD1	TRBV3-1/TRBV3-2	CASSPRQGEAFF	TGTGCCAGCAGCCCCCGACAGGGGGAAGCTTTCTTT